Below are 9 T cell receptor beta chains sequenced from a single sample in a study of blood T cells in healthy people across ages. Through a sample-barcoded 5' primer and a J-beta primer mix, a second PCR was run for roughly 6 to 12 cycles. A single record per CDR3 protein comes from TCRdb applying MiXCR to the 5' RACE reads. This sample has more than 650,000 distinct CDR3 sequences, with roughly 20% found just once. Sequenced input: blood. Every receptor here comes from a man between 65 and 79 years old in good health.

The V gene is TRBV7-9, the J gene TRBJ1-1; a possible D gene is TRBD1 (5 bases). CDR3 length: 14 amino acids. CDR1 is SEHNR and CDR2 is FQNEAQ in the germline V gene (reference sequence). Trimming left V 3 bases short and J 4 bases short, with 12 bases between. In nucleotides, the CDR3 is TGTGCCAGCAGCTTCATCGAGGGGCTCACTGAAGCTTTCTTT. Protein product: CASSFIEGLTEAFF.

To note about this clonotype: At one end, the junction sequence differs from germline, possibly due to a read error. The chain employs TRBV9 and TRBJ1-6; tentatively, D is TRBD1 (5 bases). Germline assignment: CDR1 SGDLS and CDR2 YYNGEE. The CDR3 is 14 residues long. The chain's CDR3 is CTSSAQVSNSPLHF. DNA for the CDR3: TGTACCAGCAGTGCACAGGTATCAAATTCACCCCTCCACTTT.

This clonotype occurred a few times. The V and J genes are TRBV10-3 and TRBJ2-3, with D possibly being TRBD1 (6 bases). V lost 0 bases to trimming and J lost 4 bases, with 11 bases between them. Germline-derived CDR1 and CDR2 are ENHRY and SYGVKD. This CDR3 is 15 amino acids long. The CDR3 DNA reads as TGTGCCATCAGTGAGTCAAGCAGGGGAGCAGATACGCAGTATTTT. It specifies CAISESSRGADTQYF.

This chain joins TRBV4-1 and TRBJ2-1; D ambiguous. This CDR3 spans 9 amino acids. V lost 5 bases to trimming and J lost 7 bases, with 0 bases between them. Per the germline V gene, CDR1 is MGHRA and CDR2 is YSYEKL. Here the CDR3 DNA reads TGCGCCAGCAGCAATGAGCAGTTCTTC. This encodes CASSNEQFF.

The chain uses TRBV20-1 and TRBJ1-1; maybe TRBD1 (5 bases). Germline CDR1 and CDR2: DFQATT and SNEGSKA (reference sequence). The CDR3 runs to 17 residues. V was pared by 3 bases and J by 1 base, with 21 bases between. The DNA of the CDR3 is TGCAGTGCTAGCGGTTTGGGGTTTCTGGGGCCGAACACTGAAGCTTTCTTT. As protein: CSASGLGFLGPNTEAFF.

This clonotype was found a few times. This CDR3 is CSARDGRVITVIYEQYF. CDR3 coding DNA: TGCAGTGCTAGGGACGGAAGGGTTATAACCGTAATCTACGAGCAGTACTTC. The chain carries TRBV20-1 and TRBJ2-5, with D hard to call. Matching the DNA end better, TRBJ2-7 makes the J call doubtful. In germline, CDR1 is DFQATT, CDR2 SNEGSKA (reference sequence). The CDR3 consists of 17 residues.

The V call is TRBV5-1, the J call TRBJ2-3; 9 bases agree with TRBD1. The germline CDR1 and CDR2 sequences are SGHRS and YFSETQ. The CDR3 is made up of 14 amino acids. Trimming at V came to 0 bases and at J to 6 bases, leaving 2 bases not matched to a gene. This CDR3 is CASSLGDREDTQYF. The CDR3 DNA follows: TGCGCCAGCAGCTTGGGGGACAGGGAGGATACGCAGTATTTT.

This clonotype was seen repeatedly, ten times or more. The V gene is TRBV4-1, the J gene TRBJ2-7; 10 nucleotides agree with TRBD1. CDR3 length equals 18 residues. Germline V gene lookup returns CDR1 MGHRA and CDR2 YSYEKL. V was pared by 1 base and J by 4 bases, with 13 bases of the junction left unmatched. CDR3 DNA sequence: TGCGCCAGCAGCCAAGGGGACTTTATTGGACAGGGGGGATACGAGCAGTACTTC. Translating gives CASSQGDFIGQGGYEQYF.

V and J are TRBV2 and TRBJ2-7; D gene uncertain. CDR1 and CDR2 (germline): SNHLY, FYNNEI. The CDR3 has 12 residues. Between the trimmed V and J ends, which lost 6 bases and 2 bases, there was a span of 8 bases. The CDR3 sequence is CASRGSAYEQYV. The CDR3 bases are TGTGCCAGCAGAGGCAGTGCCTACGAGCAGTACGTC.